The 29 T cell receptor beta chains below come from one sample, sequenced in a study of T cells in Graves' hyperthyroidism and ophthalmopathy. RNA transcripts provided the source from which TCR beta CDR3 regions were amplified. First-round RT-PCR of the TCR CDR3 relied on the HTBI primer set. One entry per CDR3 protein, called by TCRdb with MiXCR from the multiplex PCR reads. The repertoire holds roughly 100,000 distinct CDR3 sequences, with about 50% as singletons. Specimen: blood. These receptors were obtained from a man in his forties with Graves' hyperthyroidism.

Ten or more counts support this clonotype. The genes are TRBV5-1 and TRBJ2-1, with 8 bases fitting TRBD2. CDR1 and CDR2 from the germline V gene are SGHRS and YFSETQ. V was pared by 3 bases and J by 4 bases, with 9 bases of the junction left unmatched. The CDR3 has 16 residues. CDR3 sequence (DNA): TGCGCCAGCAGCTGGGCAGCGGGAGTCAAGTACAATGAGCAGTTCTTC. Its translation is CASSWAAGVKYNEQFF.

This clonotype was recorded many times. The chain is built from TRBV6-5 and TRBJ2-5; 14 nucleotides line up with TRBD2. CDR1 is MNHEY, CDR2 SVGAGI, per germline. The CDR3 consists of 16 residues. Trimming at V came to 11 bases and at J to 4 bases, leaving 12 bases not matched to a gene. CDR3 bases: TGTGCCTCTCATGGGACTAGCGGGAGAATCGGAGAGACCCAGTACTTC. Translating it yields CASHGTSGRIGETQYF.

For this clonotype: A much larger clonotype is one base distant, so this may be a read error. Because it lacks the conserved phenylalanine or tryptophan at the end, this CDR3 is likely a read error. The V and J genes are TRBV5-1 and TRBJ1-1; perhaps TRBD1 as D (5 bases). V lost 4 bases and J lost 0, with 10 bases in between. The CDR3 has 14 residues. Germline assignment: CDR1 SGHRS and CDR2 YFSETQ. The CDR3 is CASSPRDLNTEAFS. CDR3 DNA: TGCGCCAGCAGCCCCAGGGACCTGAACACTGAAGCTTTCTCT.

The table lists this clonotype with many counts. The chain uses TRBV20-1 and TRBJ2-2, with TRBD2 identical over 8 bases. Germline V CDR1 and CDR2: DFQATT, SNEGSKA (reference sequence). V was clipped by 6 bases and J by 2 bases; unmatched bases: 8. The CDR3 spans 15 residues. Written as DNA, the CDR3 is TGCAGTGCCCCCCCGGCGGGGGGAAACACCGGGGAGCTGTTTTTT. This translates into CSAPPAGGNTGELFF.

There are many counts of this clonotype. The V call is TRBV6-4, the J call TRBJ2-3; unclear D gene. Germline lookup yields CDR1 MRHNA and CDR2 SNTAGT. The CDR3 contains 13 residues. The V end was cut by 6 bases, the J end by 0 bases, with 7 bases between. The CDR3 nucleotides are TGTGCCAGCAGCGCACATAGCACAGATACGCAGTATTTT. As protein: CASSAHSTDTQYF.

This sequence joins TRBV30 and TRBJ1-2; D perhaps matches TRBD1 (5 bases). The CDR3 covers 14 residues. Germline CDR1 and CDR2: GTSNPN and SVGIG (reference sequence). The V end lost 3 bases, the J end lost 8 bases, and 19 bases lay between the germline ends. This CDR3 is CAWRESGIRRGYTF. In DNA form, the CDR3 reads TGTGCCTGGAGAGAGTCAGGGATAAGGAGAGGCTACACCTTC.

At least ten counts were recorded for this clonotype. As DNA, the CDR3 is TGTGCCAGCAGTCCGGGACAGGGGACCGCTGAAGCTTTCTTT. Protein: CASSPGQGTAEAFF. The chain is built from TRBV12-3 or TRBV12-4 and TRBJ1-1; 10 bases line up with TRBD1. The CDR3 is 14 residues long. V lost 5 bases and J lost 6; bases outside the gene matches: 6.

CDR3 protein: CASRGRGATGYTF. The DNA of the CDR3 is TGTGCCAGCAGGGGGCGGGGGGCCACTGGCTACACCTTC. The chain has TRBV7-2 and TRBJ1-2, with D perhaps matching TRBD1 (6 bases). Trimming removed 6 bases from V and 7 bases from J, with 15 bases in between. Germline lookup yields CDR1 SGHTA and CDR2 FQGNSA. This CDR3 is built from 13 residues.

This clonotype has a single count. The gene calls are TRBV12-3 or TRBV12-4 and TRBJ2-1; 13 bases align to TRBD2. The CDR3 loop spans 17 amino acids. V was pared by 6 bases and J by 0 bases, with 5 bases of the junction left unmatched. CDR3 DNA sequence: TGTGCCAGCAGCTGGACTAGCGGGAGCCTCTCCTACAATGAGCAGTTCTTC. Its translation is CASSWTSGSLSYNEQFF.

V usage is TRBV12-3 or TRBV12-4 and J usage is TRBJ1-1, with 8 bases matching TRBD1. The CDR3 consists of 12 residues. Unmatched junction bases numbered 6, after V lost 5 bases and J lost 10 bases. The CDR3 reads CASSPSDRGAFF. CDR3 DNA sequence: TGTGCCAGCAGTCCCTCAGACAGGGGAGCTTTCTTT.

J is TRBJ2-7 and V is TRBV29-1, with 10 nucleotides matching TRBD1. Germline V CDR1 and CDR2: SQVTM, ANQGSEA. V gave up 4 bases and J gave up 0 bases; unmatched junction bases: 3. The CDR3 runs 14 residues. The CDR3 spells CSVGGTGDSYEQYF. CDR3 DNA: TGCAGCGTTGGCGGGACAGGGGACTCCTACGAGCAGTACTTC.

This clonotype came up many times. This chain uses TRBV2 with TRBJ1-2, with 7 bases identical to TRBD1. The CDR3 extends over 15 amino acids. Germline V gene data show CDR1 as SNHLY and CDR2 as FYNNEI. J was trimmed by 6 bases and V by 4 bases; bases with no gene match: 11. In DNA form, the CDR3 reads TGTGCCAGCAGTGGCCCCGACAGGGTTCGGGATGGCTACACCTTC. It is translated as CASSGPDRVRDGYTF.

On this clonotype itself: The junction departs from the called germline gene at one end, perhaps through a read error. The V and J genes are TRBV29-1 and TRBJ2-5; D perhaps matches TRBD2 (5 bases). The CDR3 length is 12 residues. Germline loops: CDR1 SQVTM, CDR2 ANQGSEA. Written as DNA, the CDR3 is TGCAGCGTTGAAGGAGGGAAAGAGACCAAGTACTTC. This sequence encodes CSVEGGKETKYF.

V is TRBV7-9 and J is TRBJ2-3, with a possible D match to TRBD2 (6 bases). The V gene lost 6 bases and the J gene lost 6 bases, with 16 bases spanning the gap. The CDR3 extends over 14 amino acids. Germline V gene lookup returns CDR1 SEHNR and CDR2 FQNEAQ (reference sequence). The CDR3 DNA follows: TGTGCCAGCAGTTCTGCGGGGTTTTCGGATACGCAGTATTTT. Protein product: CASSSAGFSDTQYF.

This rearrangement joins TRBV29-1 to TRBJ2-3; maybe TRBD1 (5 bases). Germline V gene data show CDR1 as SQVTM and CDR2 as ANQGSEA. The germline V and J ends were trimmed by 7 bases and 2 bases, with 13 bases remaining between them. The CDR3 is made up of 13 amino acids. In nucleotides, the CDR3 is TGCAGCGCCGAAGGGGCGAACACAGATACGCAGTATTTT. Protein: CSAEGANTDTQYF.

This clonotype was counted many times. The rearrangement uses TRBV9 and TRBJ1-5, with D unresolved. Per the germline V gene, CDR1 is SGDLS and CDR2 is YYNGEE. This CDR3 region has 14 residues. V lost 0 bases to trimming and J lost 2 bases, with 6 bases between them. The chain's CDR3 is CASSVDSGNQPQHF. CDR3 DNA: TGTGCCAGCAGCGTAGATTCGGGCAATCAGCCCCAGCATTTT.

The table lists this clonotype with many counts. The CDR3, as DNA: TGTGCCAGCAGCGGAAGACAGGACGCCAACTATGGCTACACCTTC. This translates into CASSGRQDANYGYTF. The V and J genes are TRBV9 and TRBJ1-2; possible D gene TRBD1, 6 bases. The CDR3 runs to 15 residues. CDR1 is SGDLS and CDR2 is YYNGEE in the germline V gene. The germline V and J ends were trimmed by 3 bases and 2 bases, with 14 bases remaining between them.

Many counts were recorded for this clonotype. V is TRBV12-3 or TRBV12-4 and J is TRBJ2-7; maybe TRBD2 (6 bases). The V end was cut by 6 bases, the J end by 2 bases, with 17 bases between. The CDR3 is made up of 15 amino acids. The chain's CDR3 is CASSRDSGWAYEQYF. CDR3 DNA sequence: TGTGCCAGCAGCCGAGATAGCGGTTGGGCCTACGAGCAGTACTTC.

This clonotype was observed at least ten times. The gene calls are TRBV24-1 and TRBJ2-2; the D gene is possibly TRBD1 (6 bases). The CDR3 loop spans 18 amino acids. The ends were cut back, 3 bases at V and 0 bases at J, with 16 bases in the middle. The germline gives CDR1 KGHDR, CDR2 SFDVKD. The CDR3 sequence is CATSDKNRVEANTGELFF. The CDR3 DNA reads TGTGCCACCAGTGATAAGAACAGGGTCGAGGCGAACACCGGGGAGCTGTTTTTT.

This clonotype showed up many times. This chain links TRBV20-1 with TRBJ1-3; D is perhaps TRBD1 (5 bases). CDR3 length: 14 amino acids. CDR1 is DFQATT and CDR2 is SNEGSKA in the germline V gene (reference sequence). The V end lost 6 bases, the J end lost 1 base, and 13 bases lay between the germline ends. The CDR3 loop reads CSAGGGTSGNTIYF. The CDR3 DNA reads as TGCAGTGCCGGTGGGGGGACGTCTGGAAACACCATATATTTT.

The CDR3 coding sequence is TGCAGTGCAGTACGGGGGCTAGGCAATCAGCCCCAGCATTTT. Amino acid sequence: CSAVRGLGNQPQHF. This chain joins TRBV20-1 and TRBJ1-5; D may be TRBD1 (6 bases). Germline lookup yields CDR1 DFQATT and CDR2 SNEGSKA (reference sequence). There are 14 residues in the CDR3. Between the trimmed V and J ends, which lost 6 bases and 2 bases, there was a span of 14 bases.

The chain is built from TRBV5-1 and TRBJ1-6, with TRBD1 identical over 11 bases. The germline gives CDR1 SGHRS, CDR2 YFSETQ. Germline trimming cut 2 bases from V and 9 bases from J; bases unmatched to any gene: 4. CDR3 length: 15 amino acids. Here the CDR3 reads CASSLGGTGGSPLHF. In DNA form, the CDR3 reads TGCGCCAGCAGCTTAGGGGGGACAGGGGGTTCACCCCTCCACTTT. The full variable domain, its missing parts supplied by reference TRBV5-1 and TRBJ1-6, is KAGVTQTPRYLIKTRGQQVTLSCSPISGHRSVSWYQQTPGQGLQFLFEYFSETQRNKGNFPGRFSGRQFSNSRSEMNVSTLELGDSALYLCASSLGGTGGSPLHFGNGTRLTVT.

This clonotype has ten or more counts. The chain employs TRBV7-2 and TRBJ2-3, with 8 positions matching TRBD2. The CDR3 consists of 18 residues. V was pared by 3 bases and J by 6 bases, with 17 bases of the junction left unmatched. Per the germline V gene, CDR1 is SGHTA and CDR2 is FQGNSA. CDR3 residues: CASSFLGLAGSPSDTQYF. The CDR3 region has the DNA TGTGCCAGCAGCTTTCTCGGGCTAGCGGGCTCACCATCGGATACGCAGTATTTT.

The chain links TRBV29-1 to TRBJ2-3; 8 bases match TRBD1. Germline loops: CDR1 SQVTM, CDR2 ANQGSEA. V dropped 6 bases and J dropped 12; count of bases not matched to a gene: 5. CDR3 length: 10 amino acids. CDR3 loop: CSVIRGPQYF. CDR3 nucleotide sequence: TGCAGCGTAATCAGGGGGCCACAGTATTTT.

Many counts were recorded for this clonotype. V is TRBV20-1 and J is TRBJ1-5; 8 nucleotides align to TRBD1. Germline loops: CDR1 DFQATT, CDR2 SNEGSKA (reference sequence). Trimming took 6 bases from V and 7 from J; bases not matched to a gene: 5. CDR3 length equals 12 residues. CDR3: CSAGTGGQPQHF. As DNA, the CDR3 is TGCAGTGCCGGGACAGGAGGACAGCCCCAGCATTTT.

Many counts were recorded for this clonotype. The J gene is TRBJ1-1, the V gene TRBV9, with D possibly TRBD1 on 5 matching bases. CDR1 is SGDLS, CDR2 YYNGEE, per germline. The CDR3 sequence is 16 residues long. Trimming shortened V by 4 bases and J by 1 base, and 17 bases separated the two germline ends. This CDR3 is CASSLSDGAGNTEAFF. In DNA form, the CDR3 reads TGTGCCAGCAGCCTAAGCGACGGGGCAGGGAACACTGAAGCTTTCTTT.

The chain couples TRBV7-9 to TRBJ2-7; 9 bases align to TRBD2. The CDR3 is 15 residues long. V dropped 5 bases and J dropped 6; count of bases not matched to a gene: 11. Germline CDR1 is SEHNR and CDR2 is FQNEAQ (reference sequence). CDR3 residues: CASSGGLGLASEQYF. The CDR3 nucleotides read TGTGCCAGCAGCGGAGGACTAGGACTAGCGAGCGAGCAGTACTTC. Full variable domain (remainder filled in from reference TRBV7-9 and TRBJ2-7): DTGVSQNPRHKITKRGQNVTFRCDPISEHNRLYWYRQTLGQGPEFLTYFQNEAQLEKSRLLSDRFSAERPKGSFSTLEIQRTEQGDSAMYLCASSGGLGLASEQYFGPGTRLTVT.

Many counts were recorded for this clonotype. The J gene is TRBJ2-7, the V gene TRBV5-5, with TRBD1 matching 7 bases. Trimming cost V 7 bases and J 4 bases; bases outside gene matches: 5. Germline V gene lookup returns CDR1 SGHKS and CDR2 YYEKEE (reference sequence). The CDR3 sequence is 12 residues long. The CDR3 nucleotides are TGTGCCAGCTCAACAGGGGTATACGAGCAGTACTTC. Its translation is CASSTGVYEQYF.

This clonotype occurred many times. V gene TRBV12-3 or TRBV12-4 combines with J gene TRBJ2-1, with a weak D call TRBD1 (6 bases). V gave up 10 bases and J gave up 3 bases, with 13 bases separating them. This CDR3 has 13 amino acids. CDR3 sequence (DNA): TGTGCCATCCTACAGGGAAACTACAATGAGCAGTTCTTC. Its translation is CAILQGNYNEQFF.